This T cell receptor beta chain is drawn from a study of blood T cell repertoires in COVID-19. About the study: Acute-phase and convalescent COVID-19 samples originated in the United States, Italy and Spain. Nucleic acid was either cDNA or gDNA, and it came from T cells, B-cell-depleted T cells, or PBMCs.

Data came from immunoSEQ multiplex PCR; TCRdb stores just in-frame clones and leaves some out. The sample shows a few hundred thousand clones, approximately 89% of them seen only once. The V segment lost 6 bases and the J segment 6 bases; nucleotides outside the gene matches: 8. This CDR3 has 14 residues. Looked up from germline, CDR1 is SQVTM and CDR2 is ANQGSEA. J is TRBJ2-1 and V is TRBV29-1; 10 nucleotides match TRBD2. Specimen: PBMCs or T cells enriched from blood (not recorded which). This receptor was obtained from a man between 40 and 49 years old in a cohort exposed to, infected with or recovered from COVID-19 (not recorded which). The CDR3 protein is CSVGVAGGRNEQFF. The CDR3 DNA reads TGCAGCGTGGGGGTAGCGGGAGGACGCAATGAGCAGTTCTTC.